One sample yielded the 25 T cell receptor beta chains listed below, sequenced in a study of T cell responses to AZD1222 COVID-19 vaccine. Clones were sequenced by immunoSEQ multiplex PCR, and TCRdb holds only the in-frame ones, with some missing. The table records roughly 120,000 clones, roughly 94% of them present only once. The sample in question was peripheral blood, obtained on day 0 of AZD1222 vaccination. These receptors originate from an adult in good health.

The CDR3 nucleotides are TGTGCCAGCAGCCGGGGACTAGCGGGAGTGGTTGCCGGGGAGCTGTTTTTT. It specifies CASSRGLAGVVAGELFF. The chain couples TRBV4-2 to TRBJ2-2; 14 positions agree with TRBD2. J lost 6 bases, V lost 4 bases, and 7 bases had no gene match. The CDR3 totals 17 residues. Germline V gene data show CDR1 as LGHNA and CDR2 as YNFKEQ.

This clone has only one observation. The rearrangement uses TRBV7-9 and TRBJ1-2; D is unclear. The CDR3 has 15 residues. The germline CDR1 and CDR2 sequences are SEHNR and FQNEAQ (reference sequence). The V and J ends lost 6 bases and 6 bases respectively, with 20 bases between them. CDR3 nucleotides: TGTGCCAGCAGAGATACGACAAGGTTCAACGATGGCTACACCTTC. Its translation is CASRDTTRFNDGYTF.

The chain uses TRBV5-1 and TRBJ2-3; no reliable D call. There are 14 residues in the CDR3. The V gene's germline CDR1 is SGHRS and CDR2 YFSETQ. The germline V and J ends were trimmed by 2 bases and 2 bases, with 9 bases remaining between them. The CDR3 coding sequence is TGCGCCAGCAGCTTCGAGTTCAACACAGATACGCAGTATTTT. Protein product: CASSFEFNTDTQYF.

The rearrangement joins TRBV28 to TRBJ1-4; no firm D call. Trimming cost V 2 bases and J 7 bases, with 23 bases left between them. The CDR3 is 18 amino acids. Germline V gene sequence: CDR1 MDHEN, CDR2 SYDVKM. DNA of the CDR3: TGTGCCAGCAGTTTAATTAGGGCAGGTGCTTCTGTGGGTGAAAAACTGTTTTTT. Translating it yields CASSLIRAGASVGEKLFF. Variable domain in full (rest from reference TRBV28 and TRBJ1-4): DVKVTQSSRYLVKRTGEKVFLECVQDMDHENMFWYRQDPGLGLRLIYFSYDVKMKEKGDIPEGYSVSREKKERFSLILESASTNQTSMYLCASSLIRAGASVGEKLFFGSGTQLSVL.

This chain links TRBV11-3 with TRBJ2-1, with 10 bases aligning to TRBD2. The germline V gene encodes CDR1 SGHNT and CDR2 YENEEA. The CDR3 totals 15 residues. Unmatched junction bases numbered 2, after V lost 1 base and J lost 5 bases. The CDR3 DNA is TGTGCCAGCAGCTTAGGACTAGCGGGTCACAATGAGCAGTTCTTC. Translating gives CASSLGLAGHNEQFF.

For the CDR3, the DNA is TGTGCCAGCAGCCTAGGGGACAGCACAACTCTCTATGGCTACACCTTC. Translation gives CASSLGDSTTLYGYTF. This chain uses TRBV9 with TRBJ1-2; 7 bases fit TRBD1. Trimming cost V 4 bases and J 4 bases; bases outside gene matches: 13. Germline loops: CDR1 SGDLS, CDR2 YYNGEE. The CDR3 loop spans 16 amino acids.

The rearrangement links TRBV9 to TRBJ1-1; D gene unclear. V was cut by 0 bases and J by 3 bases, with 9 bases left in between. Germline-derived CDR1 and CDR2 are SGDLS and YYNGEE. The CDR3 is made up of 14 amino acids. The chain's CDR3 is CASSVATQHTEAFF. CDR3 sequence (DNA): TGTGCCAGCAGCGTAGCAACGCAGCACACTGAAGCTTTCTTT.

The rearrangement joins TRBV11-2 to TRBJ1-2, with 7 bases that match TRBD1. Germline V gives CDR1 SGHAT, CDR2 FQNNGV. The CDR3 has 16 amino acids. V shed 0 bases, J shed 2 bases, and the junction held 6 bases outside the gene matches. For the CDR3, the DNA is TGTGCCAGCAGCTTAGATCTACAGGGGACCAACTATGGCTACACCTTC. Protein sequence: CASSLDLQGTNYGYTF.

V usage is TRBV2 and J usage is TRBJ1-2; 8 bases agree with TRBD1. Germline V gene sequence: CDR1 SNHLY, CDR2 FYNNEI. J lost 4 bases, V lost 6 bases, and 7 bases had no gene match. This CDR3 contains 14 residues. In DNA form, the CDR3 reads TGTGCCAGCAGCGGACAGGGCCAGGGCTATGGCTACACCTTC. Protein: CASSGQGQGYGYTF.

The gene calls are TRBV2 and TRBJ1-1; 10 bases map to TRBD1. The CDR3 runs to 15 residues. With 9 bases clipped from V and 5 bases from J, the junction kept 12 bases outside the gene matches. The germline V gene encodes CDR1 SNHLY and CDR2 FYNNEI. The CDR3 DNA follows: TGTGCCAGTACTGAGGACAGGGGGAGGTTGACTGAAGCTTTCTTT. Its protein product is CASTEDRGRLTEAFF.

The gene calls are TRBV6-2 or TRBV6-3 and TRBJ1-2; D is unclear. The germline CDR1 and CDR2 sequences are MNHEY and SVGEGT. Trimming shortened V by 5 bases and J by 8 bases, and 12 bases separated the two germline ends. This CDR3 has 12 residues. The CDR3 DNA reads as TGTGCCAGCAGTCCCCAGAGAATCGGCTACACCTTC. Protein product: CASSPQRIGYTF.

The chain combines TRBV10-1 with TRBJ1-2, with 9 bases fitting TRBD1. This CDR3 spans 13 amino acids. Germline lookup yields CDR1 WNHNN and CDR2 SYGVQD (reference sequence). Trimming removed 5 bases from V and 4 bases from J; junction bases left unmatched: 2. The CDR3: CASSTQGAYGYTF. In nucleotides, the CDR3 is TGCGCCAGCAGTACACAGGGGGCCTATGGCTACACCTTC.

The chain joins TRBV27 to TRBJ1-2, with 8 bases lining up with TRBD1. Germline V CDR1 and CDR2: MNHEY, SMNVEV (reference sequence). V shed 4 bases, J shed 4 bases, and the junction held 8 bases outside the gene matches. This CDR3 comprises 15 residues. The CDR3 spells CASSSTAGQGYGYTF. In DNA, the CDR3 is TGTGCCAGCAGTTCGACAGCCGGACAGGGCTATGGCTACACCTTC.

The chain employs TRBV11-2 and TRBJ2-1, with D tentatively TRBD1 (5 bases). The CDR3 is 14 residues long. Trimming left V 4 bases short and J 9 bases short, with 16 bases between. Germline CDR1 reads SGHAT; CDR2 reads FQNNGV. CDR3 nucleotides: TGTGCCAGCAGCTCCCAGGGCCTAAGGCGTGAGCAGTTCTTC. It encodes CASSSQGLRREQFF.

The chain links TRBV18 to TRBJ2-7; D may be TRBD2 (6 bases). The CDR3 spans 13 residues. CDR1 is KGHSH, CDR2 LQKENI, per germline. Trimming took 3 bases from V and 5 from J, leaving 11 bases between them. CDR3 protein: CASSPLAMHEQYF. The CDR3 DNA reads TGTGCCAGCTCACCGCTAGCGATGCACGAGCAGTACTTC.

J is TRBJ2-3 and V is TRBV15; 7 positions match TRBD2. CDR3 length: 15 amino acids. V lost 8 bases and J lost 1; bases outside the gene matches: 9. From germline, CDR1 is LNHNV and CDR2 YYDKDF (reference sequence). Written as DNA, the CDR3 is TGTGCCACCTCCGGAGGGAGGGAGGGCACAGATACGCAGTATTTT. This encodes CATSGGREGTDTQYF.

The chain employs TRBV30 and TRBJ2-1; tentatively, D is TRBD2 (6 bases). V shed 0 bases and J shed 8 bases, with 11 bases lying between them. The CDR3 is 13 residues long. Germline CDR1 and CDR2: GTSNPN and SVGIG (reference sequence). CDR3 in DNA: TGTGCCTGGAGTGTACTTTCGGGGGATGAGCAGTTCTTC. Translating gives CAWSVLSGDEQFF. Supplemented by reference TRBV30 and TRBJ2-1, the full variable domain reads SQTIHQWPATLVQPVGSPLSLECTVEGTSNPNLYWYRQAAGRGLQLLFYSVGIGQISSEVPQNLSASRPQDRQFILSSKKLLLSDSGFYLCAWSVLSGDEQFFGPGTRLTVL.

There are a few counts of this clone. This chain joins TRBV3-1 (or the pseudogene TRBV3-2) and TRBJ1-4; maybe TRBD1 (6 bases). V lost 6 bases and J lost 5, with 19 bases in between. The CDR3 has 16 amino acids. Germline-derived CDR1 and CDR2 are LGHDT and YNNKEL (reference sequence). The CDR3 region has the DNA TGTGCCAGCAGTCTCAAAGGGGGAGTCGGGAATGAAAAACTGTTTTTT. It is translated as CASSLKGGVGNEKLFF.

The rearrangement links TRBV18 to TRBJ2-7, with a tentative D call TRBD2 (5 bases). V gave up 3 bases and J gave up 6 bases, with 12 bases separating them. There are 13 residues in the CDR3. Germline CDR1 and CDR2: KGHSH and LQKENI. CDR3 sequence: CASSPGDKGEQYF. CDR3 DNA sequence: TGTGCCAGCTCACCCGGGGATAAGGGCGAGCAGTACTTC.

V gene TRBV5-4 combines with J gene TRBJ2-2; 7 nucleotides align to TRBD2. The CDR3 length is 14 residues. CDR1 SGHNT and CDR2 YYREEE come from the germline V gene (reference sequence). V dropped 3 bases and J dropped 6; count of bases not matched to a gene: 5. DNA for the CDR3: TGTGCCAGCAGCTCCCCAACTAGCGCCGGGGAGCTGTTTTTT. Residues: CASSSPTSAGELFF.

The chain uses TRBV29-1 and TRBJ1-1; D perhaps matches TRBD1 (5 bases). There are 12 residues in the CDR3. Germline CDR1 SQVTM, CDR2 ANQGSEA. V lost 5 bases, J lost 7 bases, and 14 bases lay in between. CDR3 sequence: CSVLGEWGEAFF. CDR3 coding DNA: TGCAGCGTTCTAGGGGAATGGGGTGAAGCTTTCTTT.

The rearrangement uses TRBV6-6 and TRBJ1-2; D is unresolved. This CDR3 is built from 12 residues. Trimming stripped 4 bases from V and 5 bases from J, with 8 bases between. CDR1 is MNHNY and CDR2 is SVGAGI in the germline V gene (reference sequence). CDR3 loop: CASSSRTYGYTF. The DNA of the CDR3 is TGTGCCAGCAGTTCTCGCACTTATGGCTACACCTTC.

In this sample, this clone turned up once. The chain uses TRBV19 and TRBJ1-1, with unresolved D. Trimming removed 1 base at V and 2 bases at J, with 8 bases between. The CDR3 is 14 residues long. CDR1 is LNHDA and CDR2 is SQIVND in the germline V gene (reference sequence). The CDR3, as DNA: TGTGCCAGTAGTATAGGTTCGGGAAACACTGAAGCTTTCTTT. This gives the protein CASSIGSGNTEAFF.

The chain is built from TRBV4-2 and TRBJ1-4; no clear D. The CDR3 loop spans 14 amino acids. With 2 bases removed from V and 11 bases from J, the gap between germline ends came to 15 bases. Germline values: CDR1 LGHNA, CDR2 YNFKEQ. CDR3: CASSQLGDEEKLFF. DNA for the CDR3: TGTGCCAGCAGCCAATTAGGAGACGAGGAGAAACTGTTTTTT.

This CDR3 reads CSVGQVNTEAFF. The CDR3 DNA is TGCAGCGTGGGACAGGTGAACACTGAAGCTTTCTTT. The chain is built from TRBV29-1 and TRBJ1-1; TRBD1 agrees at 8 bases. This CDR3 has 12 amino acids. J was trimmed by 0 bases and V by 6 bases; bases with no gene match: 0. Germline V gene data show CDR1 as SQVTM and CDR2 as ANQGSEA.